The present entry profiles one T cell receptor (beta chain) with its context. Its antigen is unknown. This entry comes from a study of cytomegalovirus exposure and HLA in healthy donors. The study's findings and limits: Reportedly, TCR beta sequences accurately predicted HLA-A and HLA-B alleles in most subjects. A classifier reportedly called cytomegalovirus status with high sensitivity and specificity. Most of the CMV-associated TCR beta chains (in a later analysis) appeared to be HLA-restricted.

In the PCR, 60 Vbeta and 13 Jbeta primers were used. This table comes from immunoSEQ multiplex PCR, and its TCRdb copy is limited to in-frame clones, with some not included. The table lists about 160,000 clones, about 75% of them singletons. The TCR originated in a woman aged 50 to 60 in good health and CMV-seropositive. Input material: PBMCs.

CDR3 sequence reads: CASRTKTQGAEGYTF. The CDR3 nucleotides read TGTGCCAGTAGAACAAAGACTCAGGGTGCCGAAGGCTACACCTTC. The gene calls are TRBV19 and TRBJ1-2, with TRBD1 as a possible D gene (5 bases). This CDR3 has 15 amino acids. Germline assignment: CDR1 LNHDA and CDR2 SQIVND (reference sequence). With 6 bases removed from V and 8 bases from J, the gap between germline ends came to 22 bases.